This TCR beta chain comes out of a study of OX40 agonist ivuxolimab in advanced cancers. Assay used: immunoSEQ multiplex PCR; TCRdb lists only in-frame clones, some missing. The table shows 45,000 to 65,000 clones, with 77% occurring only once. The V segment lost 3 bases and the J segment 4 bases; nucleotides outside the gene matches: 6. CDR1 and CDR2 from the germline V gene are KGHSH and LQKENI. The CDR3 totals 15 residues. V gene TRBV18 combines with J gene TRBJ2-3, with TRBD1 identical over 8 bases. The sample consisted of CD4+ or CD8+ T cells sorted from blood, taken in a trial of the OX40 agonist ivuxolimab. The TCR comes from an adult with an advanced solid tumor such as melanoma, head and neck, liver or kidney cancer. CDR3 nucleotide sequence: TGTGCCAGCTCACCCCCCGGACAGGGAGCAGATACGCAGTATTTT. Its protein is CASSPPGQGADTQYF.